This note documents a single T cell receptor (beta chain) sequence. The antigen is unknown. Alongside a J-beta primer mix, a sample-barcoded 5' primer served in a second PCR lasting roughly 6 to 12 cycles. A 12-random-nucleotide template-switch adaptor tagged each cDNA molecule. Individual samples furnished no less than 3 million CDR3-containing paired-end reads apiece. Each CDR3 protein gets one entry after TCRdb re-called the 5' RACE reads with MiXCR. The data contain roughly 700,000 distinct CDR3 sequences, around 45% of them singletons. The source of the sample is a study of blood T cells in healthy people across ages. General study findings and limits: In these data, TCR beta diversity tracked strongly with naive T cell percentage. Relative to aged donors, long-lived donors carried more naive CD4+ cells and displayed higher diversity.

The sequenced material came from blood. This clonotype originated in a woman aged 60-75 years in good health.

As DNA, the CDR3 is TGTGCCAGCAGGACCCCGGGACAGGGGGTCAATGAGCAGTTCTTC. Translating gives CASRTPGQGVNEQFF. The rearrangement links TRBV6-2 or TRBV6-3 to TRBJ2-1, with 11 bases identical to TRBD1. The CDR3 loop spans 15 amino acids. From germline, CDR1 is MNHEY and CDR2 SVGEGT. Trimming took 6 bases from V and 6 from J; bases not matched to a gene: 7.